Reported below is one T cell receptor beta chain. Its matching antigen is unknown. The data were obtained in a study of shared clonotypes between healthy human individuals. Study-level results: Sampling used blood alone; tissue repertoires probably differ.

Germline lookup yields CDR1 WSHSY and CDR2 SAAADI. The CDR3 is 15 residues long. Trimming pared 1 base from V and 2 bases from J, leaving 11 bases between. The table came from immunoSEQ multiplex PCR; TCRdb's copy has only in-frame clones and leaves some out. The sample holds over a million clones; 70% to 80% are singletons and the top ten take around 0.47%. Donors comprised healthy HIV-negative adults lacking recent acute infections or vaccinations. Sequences were obtained from memory CD4+ T cells from PBMCs. The subset: CD45RA-negative fraction. The chain has TRBV10-2 and TRBJ1-2, with D possibly matching TRBD1 (5 bases). This receptor was identified in a young man in good health. Some clones in this sample may be carry-over from other donors' samples. The CDR3 region has the DNA TGCGCCAGCAGTGAGTTAAGGGGAGGAAACTATGGCTACACCTTC. Amino acids: CASSELRGGNYGYTF.